This record concerns one T cell receptor (beta chain) sequence. Original processing methods: With immunoSEQ giving junction-only sequences and no quality scores, filtering differed. Produced via immunoSEQ multiplex PCR; TCRdb's table is partial and in-frame only. V and J calls and clone size come straight from that table; D and trimming were deduced from the DNA. The sample contains about half a million clones, around 79% of which appear only once. This specimen belongs to a study of shared clonotypes between healthy human individuals. V gave up 2 bases and J gave up 1 base, with 8 bases separating them. This CDR3 spans 14 amino acids. Germline V gene data show CDR1 as SNHLY and CDR2 as FYNNEI.

The sample consisted of PBMCs. This sequence joins TRBV2 and TRBJ1-1, with a weak D call TRBD1 (6 bases). This TCR was recovered from a woman aged 40 to 50 in good health. Some clones in this sample may be carry-over from other donors' samples. Here the CDR3 reads CASSEQGWNTEAFF. DNA for the CDR3: TGTGCCAGCAGTGAACAGGGGTGGAACACTGAAGCTTTCTTT. The whole variable domain, filled in from reference TRBV2 and TRBJ1-1, reads EPEVTQTPSHQVTQMGQEVILRCVPISNHLYFYWYRQILGQKVEFLVSFYNNEISEKSEIFDDQFSVERPDGSNFTLKIRSTKLEDSAMYFCASSEQGWNTEAFFGQGTRLTVV.